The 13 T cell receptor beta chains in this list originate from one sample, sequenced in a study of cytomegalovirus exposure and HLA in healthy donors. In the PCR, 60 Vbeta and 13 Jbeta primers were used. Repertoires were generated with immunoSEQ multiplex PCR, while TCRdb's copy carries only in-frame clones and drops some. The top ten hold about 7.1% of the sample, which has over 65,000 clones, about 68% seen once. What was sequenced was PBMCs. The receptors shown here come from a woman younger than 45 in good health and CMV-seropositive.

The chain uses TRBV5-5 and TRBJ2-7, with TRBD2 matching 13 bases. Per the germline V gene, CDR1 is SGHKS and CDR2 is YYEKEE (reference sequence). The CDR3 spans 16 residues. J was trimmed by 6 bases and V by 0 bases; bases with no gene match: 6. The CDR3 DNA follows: TGTGCCAGCAGCTTGGATCCGGGACTAGCGGGATTCGAGCAGTACTTC. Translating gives CASSLDPGLAGFEQYF.

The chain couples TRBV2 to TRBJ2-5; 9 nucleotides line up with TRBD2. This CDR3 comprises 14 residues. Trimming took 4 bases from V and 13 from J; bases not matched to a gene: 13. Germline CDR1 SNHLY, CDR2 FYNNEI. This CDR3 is CASSVSSGTTAGYF. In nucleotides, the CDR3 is TGTGCCAGCAGTGTCTCTAGCGGGACAACCGCTGGGTACTTC.

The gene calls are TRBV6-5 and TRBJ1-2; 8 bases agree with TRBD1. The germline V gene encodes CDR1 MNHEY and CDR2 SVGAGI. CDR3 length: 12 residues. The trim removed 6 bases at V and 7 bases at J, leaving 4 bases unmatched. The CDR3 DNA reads TGTGCCAGCAGCAGCACAGGGGGTGGCTACACCTTC. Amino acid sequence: CASSSTGGGYTF.

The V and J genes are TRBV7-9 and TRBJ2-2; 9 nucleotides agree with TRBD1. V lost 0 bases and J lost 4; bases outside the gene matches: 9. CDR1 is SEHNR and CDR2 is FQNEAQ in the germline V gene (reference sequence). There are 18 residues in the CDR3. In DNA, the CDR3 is TGTGCCAGCAGCTTAGCTAACAGGGGGCGAGAAGTCACCGGGGAGCTGTTTTTT. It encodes CASSLANRGREVTGELFF. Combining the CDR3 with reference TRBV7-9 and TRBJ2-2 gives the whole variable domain DTGVSQNPRHKITKRGQNVTFRCDPISEHNRLYWYRQTLGQGPEFLTYFQNEAQLEKSRLLSDRFSAERPKGSFSTLEIQRTEQGDSAMYLCASSLANRGREVTGELFFGEGSRLTVL.

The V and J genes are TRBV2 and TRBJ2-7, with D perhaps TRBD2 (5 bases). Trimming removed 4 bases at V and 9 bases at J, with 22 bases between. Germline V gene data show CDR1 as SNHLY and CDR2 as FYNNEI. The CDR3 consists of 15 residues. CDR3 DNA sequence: TGTGCCAGCAGTGGTGTAGGGAGTATAAGAGACGGGCAGTACTTC. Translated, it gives CASSGVGSIRDGQYF. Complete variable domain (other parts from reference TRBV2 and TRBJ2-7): EPEVTQTPSHQVTQMGQEVILRCVPISNHLYFYWYRQILGQKVEFLVSFYNNEISEKSEIFDDQFSVERPDGSNFTLKIRSTKLEDSAMYFCASSGVGSIRDGQYFGPGTRLTVT.

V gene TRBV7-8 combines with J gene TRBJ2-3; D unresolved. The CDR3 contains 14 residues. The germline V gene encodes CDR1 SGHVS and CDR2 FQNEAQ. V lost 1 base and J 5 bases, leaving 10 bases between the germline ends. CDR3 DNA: TGTGCCAGCAGCTTAGGCAAGGAGAGAGATACGCAGTATTTT. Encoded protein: CASSLGKERDTQYF.

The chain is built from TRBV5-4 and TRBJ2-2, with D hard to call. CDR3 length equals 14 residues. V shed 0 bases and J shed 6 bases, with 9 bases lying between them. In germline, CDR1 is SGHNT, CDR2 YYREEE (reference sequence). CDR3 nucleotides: TGTGCCAGCAGCTTGGCTCAGGTGGCCGGGGAGCTGTTTTTT. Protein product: CASSLAQVAGELFF.

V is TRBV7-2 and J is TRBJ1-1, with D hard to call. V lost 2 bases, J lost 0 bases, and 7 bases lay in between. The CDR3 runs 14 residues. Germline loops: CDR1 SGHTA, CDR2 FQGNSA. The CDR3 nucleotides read TGTGCCAGCAGCTTACAGACAATGAACACTGAAGCTTTCTTT. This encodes CASSLQTMNTEAFF. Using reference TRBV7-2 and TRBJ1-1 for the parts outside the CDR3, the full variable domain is GAGVSQSPSNKVTEKGKDVELRCDPISGHTALYWYRQSLGQGLEFLIYFQGNSAPDKSGLPSDRFSAERTGGSVSTLTIQRTQQEDSAVYLCASSLQTMNTEAFFGQGTRLTVV.

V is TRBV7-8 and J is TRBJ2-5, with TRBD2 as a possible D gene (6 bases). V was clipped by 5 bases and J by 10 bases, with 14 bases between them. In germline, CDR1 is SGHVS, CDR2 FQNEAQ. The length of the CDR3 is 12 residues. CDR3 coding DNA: TGTGCCAGCAGCGAGGTGGGGGGTTTCCAGTACTTC. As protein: CASSEVGGFQYF.

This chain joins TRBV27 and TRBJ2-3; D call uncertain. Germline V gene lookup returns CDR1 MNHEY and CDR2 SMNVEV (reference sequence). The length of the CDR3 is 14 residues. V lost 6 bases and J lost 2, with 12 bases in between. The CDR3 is CASRLKLSTDTQYF. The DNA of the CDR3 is TGTGCCAGCAGACTGAAACTCTCCACAGATACGCAGTATTTT.

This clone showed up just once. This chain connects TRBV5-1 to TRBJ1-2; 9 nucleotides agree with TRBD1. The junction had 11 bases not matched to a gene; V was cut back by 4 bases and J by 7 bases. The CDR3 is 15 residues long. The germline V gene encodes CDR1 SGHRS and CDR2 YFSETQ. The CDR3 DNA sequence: TGCGCCAGCAGCGTTACGCAACAGGGGGCGGGTGGCTACACCTTC. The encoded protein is CASSVTQQGAGGYTF. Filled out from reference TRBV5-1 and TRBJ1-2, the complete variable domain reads KAGVTQTPRYLIKTRGQQVTLSCSPISGHRSVSWYQQTPGQGLQFLFEYFSETQRNKGNFPGRFSGRQFSNSRSEMNVSTLELGDSALYLCASSVTQQGAGGYTFGSGTRLTVV.

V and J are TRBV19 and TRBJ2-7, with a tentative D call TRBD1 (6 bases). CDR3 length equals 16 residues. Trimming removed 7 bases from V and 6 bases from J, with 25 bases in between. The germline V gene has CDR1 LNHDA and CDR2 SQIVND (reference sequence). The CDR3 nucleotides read TGTGCCAGTACCAATAACGGTGGGACAACCAAGGGCGAGCAGTACTTC. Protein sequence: CASTNNGGTTKGEQYF.

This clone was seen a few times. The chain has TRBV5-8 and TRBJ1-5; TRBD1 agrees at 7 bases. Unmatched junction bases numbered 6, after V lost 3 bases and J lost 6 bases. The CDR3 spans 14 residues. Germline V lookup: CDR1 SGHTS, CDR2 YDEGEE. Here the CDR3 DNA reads TGTGCCAGCAGCTCAGGATACAGGGGTCAGCCCCAGCATTTT. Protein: CASSSGYRGQPQHF.